Listed here is a single T cell receptor (beta chain). TCRdb's table, derived via immunoSEQ multiplex PCR, lists solely in-frame clones and lacks some. The profile covers 40,000 or so clones, with roughly 95% appearing a single time and more than 1.5% taken by the ten largest. This sample was taken from a study of preoperative IRX-2 immunotherapy in early breast cancer. Described treatment: preoperative locoregional IRX-2 cytokine immunotherapy. Samples came from a phase Ib trial of preoperative locoregional IRX-2 cytokine immunotherapy. Trimming stripped 4 bases from V and 0 bases from J, with 12 bases between. The germline CDR1 and CDR2 sequences are LGHNA and YNFKEQ. The CDR3 is made up of 15 amino acids.

Sequencing was performed on tumor tissue, taken after IRX-2 immunotherapy. The clonotype was recovered from a human donor with breast cancer. This chain connects TRBV4-2 to TRBJ1-2; D is possibly TRBD1 (5 bases). CDR3 region: CASSRGTESNYGYTF. DNA for the CDR3: TGTGCCAGCAGCCGTGGGACGGAATCTAACTATGGCTACACCTTC.